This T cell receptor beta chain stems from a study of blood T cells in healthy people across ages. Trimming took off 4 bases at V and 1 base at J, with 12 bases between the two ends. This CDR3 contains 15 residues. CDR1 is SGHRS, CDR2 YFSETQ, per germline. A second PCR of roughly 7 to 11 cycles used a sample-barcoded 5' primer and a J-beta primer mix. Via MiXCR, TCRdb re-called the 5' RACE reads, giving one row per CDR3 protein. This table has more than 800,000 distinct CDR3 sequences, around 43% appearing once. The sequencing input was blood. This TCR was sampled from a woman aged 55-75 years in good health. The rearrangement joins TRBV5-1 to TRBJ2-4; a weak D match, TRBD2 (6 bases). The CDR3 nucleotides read TGCGCCAGCAGCCCGGACGGGGGTGCCAAAAACATTCAGTACTTC. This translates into CASSPDGGAKNIQYF.